This paragraph covers one T cell receptor beta chain sequence. This record belongs to a study of blood T cell repertoires in COVID-19. Study in general: Samples taken during acute and convalescent COVID-19 were collected in the United States, Italy and Spain.

Produced via immunoSEQ multiplex PCR; TCRdb's table is partial and in-frame only. The sample carries 250,000 to 350,000 clones, roughly 87% recorded once. Germline V gene data show CDR1 as LNHDA and CDR2 as SQIVND (reference sequence). The CDR3 spans 18 residues. The V segment lost 5 bases and the J segment 1 base; nucleotides outside the gene matches: 14. The clonotype was recovered from a man in his late teens or twenties with active or convalescent COVID-19. The chain joins TRBV19 to TRBJ2-3; 8 nucleotides line up with TRBD2. The source material was peripheral blood. CDR3 region: CASSGSAGGRVGTDTQYF. The DNA of the CDR3 is TGTGCCAGTAGTGGTTCGGCGGGAGGACGAGTGGGCACAGATACGCAGTATTTT.